Reported below is one T cell receptor beta chain. The clone's antigen remains unknown. Base-call qualities are not available, and no considerably larger clone is one nucleotide away. This record comes from a study of cytomegalovirus exposure and HLA in healthy donors (dated by TCRdb to about 2017). Turning to the overall study: According to a later analysis, one platform produced both the roughly 130 validation repertoires and the 670 or so repertoires of the first cohort. The study aimed to test whether signatures of past pathogen exposure could be identified by cataloging public T cell receptors. A separate validation cohort of roughly 130 different subjects was used in addition to the roughly 700-subject first cohort. To predict cytomegalovirus infection status, the study combined high-throughput TCR immunosequencing, statistical association of individual TCRs with disease status, and machine learning. What the study reported, not specific to this receptor: All 120 or so repertoires were used to score co-occurrence in the validation cohort in a later analysis, because that analysis had no HLA typing for the cohort. Across donors, most TCR sequences were observed very rarely, whereas some public TCRs were present in many individuals. The authors suggested that the approach could potentially be generalized to other disease states and immunological phenotypes. In vitro tests confirmed that a few of the cytomegalovirus-associated TCR beta chains recognize cytomegalovirus antigens. The study gave a list of some 150 TCR beta chains associated with cytomegalovirus. In a later analysis, TCRs clustered in the first cohort were found to also tend to co-occur in the 110 or so validation repertoires, with 85% to 95% of cluster scores above 0. In both the original and validation cohorts, the classifier was reported to diagnose cytomegalovirus status with high specificity and sensitivity.

V trim: 0 bases; J trim: 9 bases; unmatched bases: 15. Counted from cysteine to phenylalanine, this CDR3 has 20 amino acids. Only the CDR3 DNA is retained, 60 bases long and in frame from the first base. The germline V gene (reference sequence) sets CDR1 to LNHDA and CDR2 to SQIVND. Library creation used the immunoSEQ multiplex PCR assay. From the authors' description of their analysis: A statistical classification framework was developed to diagnose cytomegalovirus status using the catalog of TCR beta chain sequences. Entries here come from immuneACCESS through TCRdb and include only in-frame sequences with V and J called. Some clones fail to appear in such tables; in the studies checked, an unresolved V gene covers under half of the shortfall, and the cause of the remainder is unknown. V and J calls and clone size are as listed in that table; D and trimming were resolved from the DNA. The sample table holds about 76,000 clones, of which 94% were seen once. Of the sample, 0.55% to 0.8% falls within the top ten clones.

Donors formed part of the validation cohort, which comprised 120 or so subjects and was distinct from the first cohort of 670 or so subjects. This chain joins TRBV19 to TRBJ2-1, and 15 junctional nucleotides match TRBD2. The sequence was collected from a woman younger than 35 in good health and CMV-seronegative. The source material was PBMCs. The DNA is as follows: TGTGCCAGTAGTATAGACTCAACAGGACTAGCGGGGGGGCGCTCAGGTGAGCAGTTCTTC. Translated, it reads CASSIDSTGLAGGRSGEQFF.